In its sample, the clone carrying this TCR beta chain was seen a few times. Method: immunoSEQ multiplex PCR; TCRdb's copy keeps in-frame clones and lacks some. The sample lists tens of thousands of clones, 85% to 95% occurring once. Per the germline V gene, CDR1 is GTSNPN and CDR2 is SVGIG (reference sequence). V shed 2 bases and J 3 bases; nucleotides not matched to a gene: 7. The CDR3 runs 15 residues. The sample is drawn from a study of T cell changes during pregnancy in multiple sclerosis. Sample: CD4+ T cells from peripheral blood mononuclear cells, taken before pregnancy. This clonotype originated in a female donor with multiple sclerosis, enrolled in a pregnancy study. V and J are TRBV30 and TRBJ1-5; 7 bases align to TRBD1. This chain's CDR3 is CAWSPWGQINQPQHF. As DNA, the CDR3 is TGTGCCTGGAGTCCTTGGGGACAGATCAATCAGCCCCAGCATTTT.